The 30 T cell receptor beta chains in this list originate from one sample, sequenced in a study of graft-versus-host responses after intestinal transplantation. What these receptors recognize is not known. Generated by immunoSEQ multiplex PCR, the TCRdb table keeps only in-frame clones and is missing some. The table includes 85,000 to 100,000 clones, 92% detected once. The sequences come from unstimulated CD8+ T cells sorted from spleen or lymph node cells, collected before transplant. These receptor sequences come from a human donor who was the organ donor for an intestinal transplant.

The CDR3: CASSFLSGGLGETQYF. The CDR3 DNA follows: TGTGCCAGCAGCTTTCTTAGCGGGGGTTTGGGGGAGACCCAGTACTTC. V is TRBV7-2 and J is TRBJ2-5; 9 nucleotides line up with TRBD2. J gave up 5 bases and V 3 bases, and 10 bases lay outside the gene matches. This CDR3 has 16 residues. CDR1 and CDR2 from the germline V gene are SGHTA and FQGNSA. The full variable domain, with the rest looked up from reference TRBV7-2 and TRBJ2-5, is GAGVSQSPSNKVTEKGKDVELRCDPISGHTALYWYRQSLGQGLEFLIYFQGNSAPDKSGLPSDRFSAERTGGSVSTLTIQRTQQEDSAVYLCASSFLSGGLGETQYFGPGTRLLVL.

This chain uses TRBV5-8 with TRBJ2-7, with TRBD2 as a possible D gene (5 bases). This CDR3 is 15 amino acids long. Germline CDR1 reads SGHTS; CDR2 reads YDEGEE. Trimming stripped 1 base from V and 4 bases from J, with 15 bases between. As DNA, the CDR3 is TGTGCCAGCAGCTTGCAGGACTCCTTCGTATACGAGCAGTACTTC. It yields the protein CASSLQDSFVYEQYF.

This chain uses TRBV27 with TRBJ1-5; the match to TRBD1 covers 8 bases. The CDR3 covers 15 residues. Losses at the gene ends were 4 bases for V and 5 bases for J; bases not matched to a gene: 7. Germline loops: CDR1 MNHEY, CDR2 SMNVEV (reference sequence). This chain's CDR3 is CASSSDRVGDQPQHF. The CDR3 bases are TGTGCCAGCAGTTCGGACAGGGTCGGGGATCAGCCCCAGCATTTT.

The rearrangement uses TRBV10-3 and TRBJ2-7, with 8 bases lining up with TRBD1. CDR1 and CDR2 (germline): ENHRY, SYGVKD. The CDR3 is made up of 14 amino acids. V dropped 2 bases and J dropped 3; count of bases not matched to a gene: 3. The CDR3 region is CAISEAGTGYEQYF. The CDR3 nucleotides read TGTGCCATCAGTGAGGCCGGGACAGGCTACGAGCAGTACTTC.

This clone was found a few times. The chain employs TRBV2 and TRBJ1-1, with D unclear. V was trimmed by 6 bases and J by 7 bases, leaving 9 bases between them. This CDR3 is 11 amino acids long. Germline V gives CDR1 SNHLY, CDR2 FYNNEI. CDR3 coding DNA: TGTGCCAGCAGCGAGGTCATTGAAGCTTTCTTT. It yields the protein CASSEVIEAFF.

This chain links TRBV2 with TRBJ1-4; TRBD1 matches 10 bases. The CDR3 contains 14 residues. CDR1 is SNHLY and CDR2 is FYNNEI in the germline V gene. J was trimmed by 8 bases and V by 3 bases; bases with no gene match: 3. The CDR3 DNA sequence: TGTGCCAGCAGTGAGGGACAGGGGTTCGAAAAACTGTTTTTT. Translation: CASSEGQGFEKLFF.

The chain is built from TRBV5-1 and TRBJ1-6; 10 nucleotides line up with TRBD1. This CDR3 has 18 amino acids. CDR1 SGHRS and CDR2 YFSETQ come from the germline V gene. J lost 7 bases, V lost 0 bases, and 10 bases had no gene match. CDR3 DNA sequence: TGCGCCAGCAGCTTGGCCAAAAAAGGGGACAGGGGAAATTCACCCCTCCACTTT. Its translation is CASSLAKKGDRGNSPLHF.

The chain combines TRBV2 with TRBJ2-7, with 8 bases lining up with TRBD2. V dropped 7 bases and J dropped 6; count of bases not matched to a gene: 14. CDR3 length: 15 amino acids. Germline V lookup: CDR1 SNHLY, CDR2 FYNNEI. The CDR3: CASIGREREYGEQYF. Written as DNA, the CDR3 is TGTGCCAGCATCGGTCGGGAGCGGGAGTACGGCGAGCAGTACTTC.

The chain joins TRBV13 to TRBJ2-5; D gene uncertain. The last part of the DNA fits TRBJ2-7 better; the J call may be wrong. Per the germline V gene, CDR1 is PRHDT and CDR2 is FYEKMQ (reference sequence). There are 14 residues in the CDR3. CDR3 region: CASSVNVNFYEQYF. DNA of the CDR3: TGTGCCAGCAGCGTCAACGTTAACTTCTACGAGCAGTACTTC.

The chain carries TRBV6-1 and TRBJ2-7; 10 nucleotides match TRBD1. The CDR3 extends over 18 amino acids. CDR1 is MNHNS and CDR2 is SASEGT in the germline V gene. J gave up 3 bases and V 2 bases, and 13 bases lay outside the gene matches. The CDR3 nucleotides read TGTGCCAGCAGTGAAACGCAACTTAGGGGACAGGGGTTCTACGAGCAGTACTTC. Its translation is CASSETQLRGQGFYEQYF.

V usage is TRBV27 and J usage is TRBJ2-2, with a weak D call TRBD1 (6 bases). Trimming removed 3 bases from V and 0 bases from J, with 11 bases in between. The CDR3 consists of 16 residues. The germline V gene encodes CDR1 MNHEY and CDR2 SMNVEV (reference sequence). CDR3 protein: CASSFLQGANTGELFF. The CDR3 bases are TGTGCCAGCAGTTTCTTACAGGGCGCGAACACCGGGGAGCTGTTTTTT.

The rearrangement links TRBV5-1 to TRBJ2-7; perhaps TRBD2 as D (6 bases). Germline V CDR1 and CDR2: SGHRS, YFSETQ. This CDR3 is built from 15 residues. The V end lost 1 base, the J end lost 0 bases, and 11 bases lay between the germline ends. The CDR3 DNA is TGCGCCAGCAGCTTGATGGCGGGAACCTCCTACGAGCAGTACTTC. The encoded protein is CASSLMAGTSYEQYF.

The chain links TRBV5-1 to TRBJ2-7; D not resolved. Germline V gives CDR1 SGHRS, CDR2 YFSETQ. V gave up 4 bases and J gave up 3 bases, with 14 bases separating them. The CDR3 consists of 14 residues. The CDR3 region has the DNA TGCGCCAGCAGCCGTAAAACTCAAAGCTACGAGCAGTACTTC. It encodes CASSRKTQSYEQYF.

This clone was seen once. This chain links TRBV4-2 with TRBJ1-2; possibly TRBD1 for D (5 bases). With 0 bases removed from V and 1 base from J, the gap between germline ends came to 15 bases. Germline V CDR1 and CDR2: LGHNA, YNFKEQ. This CDR3 has 17 residues. DNA for the CDR3: TGTGCCAGCAGCCAAGAAGTTTCGGGGGAGCTTAACTATGGCTACACCTTC. Its protein product is CASSQEVSGELNYGYTF.

The rearrangement links TRBV27 to TRBJ2-3; TRBD1 matches at 9 bases. Trimming took 5 bases from V and 0 from J; bases not matched to a gene: 6. The CDR3 covers 16 residues. Looked up from germline, CDR1 is MNHEY and CDR2 is SMNVEV (reference sequence). The CDR3 spells CASSPRDRVSTDTQYF. The CDR3 nucleotides are TGTGCCAGCAGTCCGCGGGACAGGGTCAGCACAGATACGCAGTATTTT.

This clone occurred a few times. This rearrangement joins TRBV6-1 to TRBJ1-6; 10 bases align to TRBD1. The CDR3 spans 14 residues. Losses at the gene ends were 3 bases for V and 10 bases for J; bases not matched to a gene: 3. Germline CDR1 and CDR2: MNHNS and SASEGT. The CDR3 DNA reads TGTGCCAGCAGTGAGGGACAGGGGCTGTCACCCCTCCACTTT. It translates to CASSEGQGLSPLHF.

This clone was counted once. The V gene is TRBV4-1, the J gene TRBJ1-2; possible D gene TRBD1, 6 bases. Germline CDR1 is MGHRA and CDR2 is YSYEKL. The CDR3 has 13 residues. Deletions cut 0 bases from V and 9 bases from J, with 11 bases between. The CDR3 nucleotides are TGCGCCAGCAGCCAAGATGTACAGGGACGCTACACCTTC. Translated: CASSQDVQGRYTF.

This sequence joins TRBV7-2 and TRBJ2-3; TRBD2 might be the D (6 bases). Trimming took 3 bases from V and 1 from J, leaving 8 bases between them. Germline V gene sequence: CDR1 SGHTA, CDR2 FQGNSA. The CDR3 consists of 14 residues. This CDR3 reads CASSLEGGTDTQYF. The CDR3 region has the DNA TGTGCCAGCAGCTTGGAGGGTGGCACAGATACGCAGTATTTT.

The chain has TRBV27 and TRBJ1-2; 7 bases agree with TRBD1. This CDR3 has 16 residues. Trimming took 0 bases from V and 5 from J; bases not matched to a gene: 9. Germline-derived CDR1 and CDR2 are MNHEY and SMNVEV (reference sequence). CDR3 region: CASSLSVEGASYGYTF. Written as DNA, the CDR3 is TGTGCCAGCAGTTTATCAGTGGAGGGGGCTTCATATGGCTACACCTTC.

This clone has just a few counts. The chain carries TRBV5-1 and TRBJ1-2; D not resolved. The CDR3 runs 13 residues. Trimming cost V 4 bases and J 8 bases, with 15 bases left between them. The germline V gene encodes CDR1 SGHRS and CDR2 YFSETQ. The CDR3 reads CASSKAGEDGYTF. In DNA form, the CDR3 reads TGCGCCAGCAGCAAGGCTGGGGAGGACGGCTACACCTTC.

The chain uses TRBV5-6 and TRBJ2-1, with 13 bases fitting TRBD2. The junction had 1 base not matched to a gene; V was cut back by 0 bases and J by 4 bases. From germline, CDR1 is SGHDT and CDR2 YYEEEE. The CDR3 has 16 amino acids. CDR3 in amino acids: CASSLGGLAGYNEQFF. CDR3 DNA sequence: TGTGCCAGCAGCTTGGGGGGACTAGCGGGGTACAATGAGCAGTTCTTC.

The chain employs TRBV10-2 and TRBJ2-7, with 9 bases matching TRBD2. This CDR3 is 15 amino acids long. V was clipped by 4 bases and J by 2 bases; unmatched bases: 6. Germline V CDR1 and CDR2: WSHSY, SAAADI. The CDR3 loop is CASSGVWTSAYEQYF. The DNA of the CDR3 is TGCGCCAGCAGTGGAGTATGGACTAGCGCCTACGAGCAGTACTTC.

The chain employs TRBV7-9 and TRBJ2-4, with no clear D. The CDR3 loop spans 16 amino acids. V was cut by 5 bases and J by 8 bases, with 22 bases left in between. Germline CDR1 SEHNR, CDR2 FQNEAQ (reference sequence). CDR3 region: CASSHPQKSSEDIQYF. In nucleotides, the CDR3 is TGTGCCAGCAGCCACCCCCAAAAGTCGTCAGAAGACATTCAGTACTTC.

The rearrangement uses TRBV7-9 and TRBJ2-7; D is undetermined. V was clipped by 3 bases and J by 4 bases, with 7 bases between them. This CDR3 spans 12 amino acids. Germline loops: CDR1 SEHNR, CDR2 FQNEAQ (reference sequence). The CDR3 bases are TGTGCCAGCAGCTTTCGGTCTTACGAGCAGTACTTC. It is translated as CASSFRSYEQYF.

The chain has TRBV7-8 and TRBJ1-2, with TRBD1 as a possible D gene (6 bases). The CDR3 has 15 amino acids. Trimming removed 5 bases at V and 4 bases at J, with 17 bases between. Looked up from germline, CDR1 is SGHVS and CDR2 is FQNEAQ. Here the CDR3 reads CASSSVLGDIYGYTF. The CDR3 DNA is TGTGCCAGCAGCAGTGTTTTGGGGGACATCTATGGCTACACCTTC.

The chain couples TRBV7-6 to TRBJ2-1; the D gene is possibly TRBD2 (5 bases). The CDR3 loop spans 15 amino acids. V lost 5 bases to trimming and J lost 7 bases, with 18 bases between them. Germline CDR1 SGHVS, CDR2 FNYEAQ. As DNA, the CDR3 is TGTGCCAGCAGCCCCGGGGATAGTACATTTAATGAGCAGTTCTTC. Protein product: CASSPGDSTFNEQFF. Supplemented by reference TRBV7-6 and TRBJ2-1, the full variable domain reads GAGVSQSPRYKVTKRGQDVALRCDPISGHVSLYWYRQALGQGPEFLTYFNYEAQQDKSGLPNDRFSAERPEGSISTLTIQRTEQRDSAMYRCASSPGDSTFNEQFFGPGTRLTVL.

This clone was counted a single time. The gene calls are TRBV29-1 and TRBJ1-5; 7 positions agree with TRBD1. Losses at the gene ends were 7 bases for V and 5 bases for J; bases not matched to a gene: 11. The CDR3 is made up of 14 amino acids. Germline CDR1 SQVTM, CDR2 ANQGSEA. This CDR3 reads CSASQGNSYQPQHF. CDR3 in DNA: TGCAGCGCTTCACAGGGGAACTCCTATCAGCCCCAGCATTTT.

This clone was detected only once. This chain joins TRBV5-4 and TRBJ2-7; TRBD2 agrees at 10 bases. V shed 3 bases, J shed 3 bases, and the junction held 6 bases outside the gene matches. The CDR3 covers 15 residues. CDR1 and CDR2 (germline): SGHNT, YYREEE (reference sequence). The CDR3 nucleotides read TGTGCCAGCAGCTACGGGACTAGCGACTTCTACGAGCAGTACTTC. Protein: CASSYGTSDFYEQYF.

The CDR3 spells CASREYYEQYF. Here the CDR3 DNA reads TGTGCCAGCAGGGAGTACTACGAGCAGTACTTC. The V gene is TRBV6-1, the J gene TRBJ2-7; D remains ambiguous. V lost 6 bases and J lost 3, with 6 bases in between. The germline gives CDR1 MNHNS, CDR2 SASEGT. CDR3 length equals 11 residues.

This clone was seen more than once but under ten times. V and J are TRBV30 and TRBJ2-7; D not resolved. There are 13 residues in the CDR3. Looked up from germline, CDR1 is GTSNPN and CDR2 is SVGIG (reference sequence). Trimming removed 0 bases from V and 2 bases from J, with 8 bases in between. CDR3 sequence (DNA): TGTGCCTGGAGTGTTACTTCGGCCTACGAGCAGTACTTC. Translation gives CAWSVTSAYEQYF.